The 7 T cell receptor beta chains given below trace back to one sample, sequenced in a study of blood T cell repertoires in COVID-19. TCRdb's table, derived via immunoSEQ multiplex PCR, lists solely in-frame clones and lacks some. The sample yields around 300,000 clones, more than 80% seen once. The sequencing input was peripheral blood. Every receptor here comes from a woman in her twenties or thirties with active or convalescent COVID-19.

The chain's CDR3 is CASSTDFYNEQFF. The DNA for the CDR3 is TGTGCCAGCAGCACGGACTTTTACAATGAGCAGTTCTTC. The gene calls are TRBV5-5 and TRBJ2-1; possible D gene TRBD2, 5 bases. In germline, CDR1 is SGHKS, CDR2 YYEKEE (reference sequence). The CDR3 is 13 amino acids. V was trimmed by 4 bases and J by 4 bases, leaving 9 bases between them.

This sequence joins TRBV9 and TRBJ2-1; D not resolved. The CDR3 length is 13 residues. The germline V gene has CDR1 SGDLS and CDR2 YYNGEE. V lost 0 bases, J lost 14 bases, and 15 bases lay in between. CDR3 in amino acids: CASSVDGYSWEFF. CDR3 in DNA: TGTGCCAGCAGCGTAGATGGTTACAGCTGGGAGTTCTTC.

CDR3 loop: CASSVAPGRRPQHF. CDR3 bases: TGTGCCAGCAGCGTAGCTCCAGGCCGTAGGCCCCAGCATTTT. V is TRBV9 and J is TRBJ1-5; D uncertain. CDR3 size: 14 residues. Trimming removed 0 bases from V and 9 bases from J, with 13 bases in between. CDR1 is SGDLS and CDR2 is YYNGEE in the germline V gene.

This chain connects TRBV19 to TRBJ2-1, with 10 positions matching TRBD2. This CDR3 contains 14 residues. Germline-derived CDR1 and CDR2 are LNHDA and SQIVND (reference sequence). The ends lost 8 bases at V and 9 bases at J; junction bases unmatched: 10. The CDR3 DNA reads TGTGCCAGTTTGGACAAGCGGGGGGGCCGTGAGCAGTTCTTC. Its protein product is CASLDKRGGREQFF.

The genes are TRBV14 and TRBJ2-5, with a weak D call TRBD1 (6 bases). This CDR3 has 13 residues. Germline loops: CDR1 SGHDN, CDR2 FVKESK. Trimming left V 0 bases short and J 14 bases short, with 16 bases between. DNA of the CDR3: TGTGCCAGCAGCCAAGATGGGCTGGGGGCGCGATACTTC. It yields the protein CASSQDGLGARYF.

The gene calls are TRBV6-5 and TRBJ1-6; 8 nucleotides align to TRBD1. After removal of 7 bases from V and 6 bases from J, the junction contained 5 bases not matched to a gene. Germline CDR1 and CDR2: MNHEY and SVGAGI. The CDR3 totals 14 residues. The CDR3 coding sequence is TGTGCCAGCACCAGGACAGGGTTTAATTCACCCCTCCACTTT. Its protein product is CASTRTGFNSPLHF.

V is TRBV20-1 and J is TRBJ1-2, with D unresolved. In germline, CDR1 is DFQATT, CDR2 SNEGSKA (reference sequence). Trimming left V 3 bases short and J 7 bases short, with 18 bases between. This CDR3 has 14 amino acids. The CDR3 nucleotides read TGCAGTGCTAGTTCGGGCGGGTTCCCGCCTGGCTACACCTTC. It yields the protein CSASSGGFPPGYTF.